This TCR beta chain was documented in a study of vaccination and CD4 T cells after COVID-19. Study-wide context: Control cultures were supplied with a CEFX pool, an HIV-1 Nef pool, or no peptide at all.

Treatment meaning: roughly 10-day PBMC culture with coronavirus spike peptide pools or control peptides (ViraFEST assay). It was with 10 IU/ml IL-2 and around 10 ug/ml peptide pools that 1.5 million to 2.5 million PBMCs per well were cultured. This CDR3 contains 13 residues. Germline V gene data show CDR1 as LGHNA and CDR2 as YSLEER. Between the trimmed V and J ends, which lost 0 bases and 8 bases, there was a span of 10 bases. This clonotype was picked up one time. As yet, its antigen is unknown. Cultured CD4+ T cell DNA underwent sequencing with the Oncomine TCR Beta short-read assay. TCRdb passed the PCR reads through MiXCR, listing each CDR3 protein once. The sample shows about 22,000 distinct CDR3 sequences, approximately 29% of them seen only once.

The rearrangement uses TRBV4-3 and TRBJ1-2, with D possibly matching TRBD1 (5 bases). Sequencing was performed on cultured CD4+ T cells from blood. This clonotype originated in a human donor with COVID-19. The CDR3 is CASSQDFREGYTF. The CDR3 DNA reads TGCGCCAGCAGCCAAGATTTCAGGGAAGGCTACACCTTC.